These T cell receptor beta chains were read from a single sample in a study of blood T cell repertoires in COVID-19. Here immunoSEQ multiplex PCR was the method, and the copy in TCRdb shows in-frame clones only, minus some. The sample includes under 35,000 clones, around 87% of them seen just once. The sample taken for sequencing was peripheral blood. These receptors all stem from a man in his fifties or sixties with acute or convalescent COVID-19. Each CDR3 is given with its conserved first and last residue. Fields, in order: D gene, J gene, V gene, clone size, CDR3 DNA, CDR3 protein. D genes are given only for firm matches. Size values are once, few and many counts, or a class for expanded clones, and some rows have none.

NA,TRBJ2-7,TRBV19,NA,TGTGCCAGTAGTATTTCGACAGGCTACGAGCAGTACTTC,CASSISTGYEQYF
NA,TRBJ2-3,TRBV9,NA,TGTGCCAGCAGCGTACTGGAACAGGGTACGCAGTATTTT,CASSVLEQGTQYF
TRBD2,TRBJ2-3,TRBV9,NA,TGTGCCAGCAGCGCTAGCGGGAGGCCCCCGGATACGCAGTATTTT,CASSASGRPPDTQYF
NA,TRBJ1-2,TRBV9,NA,TGTGCCAGCAGCACTCGGGACTTCGAGAGGTGGGGCTACACCTTC,CASSTRDFERWGYTF
NA,TRBJ1-5,TRBV7-8,NA,TGTGCCAGCAGCTCTGGGGGGGGCGTGCAGCCCCAGCATTTT,CASSSGGGVQPQHF
TRBD1,TRBJ1-2,TRBV28,few,TGTGCCAGCAGTTTAAAGGGACAGGGTCTCGGCTACACCTTC,CASSLKGQGLGYTF
TRBD2,TRBJ2-3,TRBV19,NA,TGTGCCAGTAGTGTCCTAGCGGGAGTGGGAGATACGCAGTATTTT,CASSVLAGVGDTQYF
NA,TRBJ1-2,TRBV7-9,NA,TGTGCCAGCAGCTTAGAGCAGGCCCGCTATGGCTACACCTTC,CASSLEQARYGYTF
NA,TRBJ1-4,TRBV4-1,once,TGCGCCAGCAGCCGATCCCGGGCGGGGACCCTATCCACAACTAATGAAAAACTGTTTTTT,CASSRSRAGTLSTTNEKLFF
TRBD1,TRBJ1-2,TRBV27,once,TGTGCCAGCAGTTTGAGGGACAGGGTAGGTGGCTACACCTTC,CASSLRDRVGGYTF
NA,TRBJ1-2,TRBV10-2,few,TGCGCCAGCAGTGGGACTTATGGCTACACCTTC,CASSGTYGYTF
NA,TRBJ1-1,TRBV25-1,NA,TGTGCCAGCAGTGACAGGGTCAGCACTGAAGCTTTCTTT,CASSDRVSTEAFF
NA,TRBJ2-7,TRBV6-6,once,TGTGCCAGCAGTTCACAGGGTCTCCAAGGGGACGAGCAGTACTTC,CASSSQGLQGDEQYF
NA,TRBJ1-3,TRBV7-2,once,TGTGCCAGCAGCCTCAGGGGAACGAGCTCTGGAAACACCATATATTTT,CASSLRGTSSGNTIYF
NA,TRBJ1-2,TRBV25-1,NA,TGTGCCAGCAGTGAACGACAGTCCATCTATGGCTACACCTTC,CASSERQSIYGYTF
NA,TRBJ1-1,TRBV30,NA,TGTGCCTGTACAGGGTTTAACACTGAAGCTTTCTTT,CACTGFNTEAFF
TRBD2,TRBJ2-3,TRBV5-1,NA,TGCGCCAGCAGCCCTACTAGCGGTCGCTACACAGATACGCAGTATTTT,CASSPTSGRYTDTQYF
NA,TRBJ2-3,TRBV7-9,NA,TGTGCCAGCAGCCGCTCCGGAGCAGGGCAGGGGACAGATACGCAGTATTTT,CASSRSGAGQGTDTQYF
NA,TRBJ1-1,TRBV21-1,NA,TGTGCCAGCAGCAAAGCGCTCCTTCCCCTTAACAGGGAATTGGGCAAGACTGAAGCTTTCTTT,CASSKALLPLNRELGKTEAFF
NA,TRBJ1-4,TRBV19,NA,TGTGCCAGTAGCTCAACCGGTCTCGGCGGGGAAAAACTGTTTTTT,CASSSTGLGGEKLFF
TRBD2,TRBJ2-5,TRBV7-2,NA,TGTGCCAGCAGCACCCTAGCGGGAGTGCGGGAGACCCAGTACTTC,CASSTLAGVRETQYF
NA,TRBJ2-7,TRBV5-1,NA,TGCGCCAGCAGCTCGTACTTCTCCTACGAGCAGTACTTC,CASSSYFSYEQYF
NA,TRBJ2-6,TRBV3-1/TRBV3-2,once,TGTGCCAGCAGCCAATCGAGAGGGGCCAACGTCCTGACTTTC,CASSQSRGANVLTF
NA,TRBJ2-7,TRBV10-1,NA,TGCGCCAGCCAAGACAGTATTTTATCCTACGAGCAGTACTTC,CASQDSILSYEQYF
TRBD2,TRBJ2-7,TRBV7-2,NA,TGTGCCAGCAGCTTAGCTTCGGCGGGGGGGTCCTCCTACGAGCAGTACTTC,CASSLASAGGSSYEQYF
NA,TRBJ1-3,TRBV24-1,NA,TGTGCCACCAGTGATCCCGGTATGGGAAACACCATATATTTT,CATSDPGMGNTIYF
NA,TRBJ1-1,TRBV18,NA,TGTGCCAGCTCAGAGCTGGACAACATGAACACTGAAGCTTTCTTT,CASSELDNMNTEAFF
NA,TRBJ2-5,TRBV7-6,NA,TGTGCCAGCAGCTTAGCCCTAGGAGGGACCCAGTACTTC,CASSLALGGTQYF
NA,TRBJ1-5,TRBV28,once,TGTGCCAGCAGTTTTACACAGATCTCGGCCCAGCATTTT,CASSFTQISAQHF
TRBD2,TRBJ2-1,TRBV10-3,NA,TGTGCCATCAGTGAGGTCGTGGGGACTAGCGTCGGCAATGAGCAGTTCTTC,CAISEVVGTSVGNEQFF
NA,TRBJ2-7,TRBV7-8,few,TGTGCCAGCAGCCGGGGTAGCGGCCCTTACGAGCAGTACTTC,CASSRGSGPYEQYF
TRBD2,TRBJ2-1,TRBV5-4,NA,TGTGCCAGCAGCTCCGGACTAGCGGGAGGATACAATGAGCAGTTCTTC,CASSSGLAGGYNEQFF
TRBD1,TRBJ1-1,TRBV11-2,NA,TGTGCCAGCAGCTTAGTCAGGGGGCTCGTACGGGACACTGAAGCTTTCTTT,CASSLVRGLVRDTEAFF
NA,TRBJ2-3,TRBV5-1,NA,TGCGCCAGCAGCCCGGCCCCGGCGGGGGCCACAGATACGCAGTATTTT,CASSPAPAGATDTQYF
NA,TRBJ2-5,TRBV7-2,once,TGTGCCAGCAGCCCCCAGGGACTGGGAGAGACCCAGTACTTC,CASSPQGLGETQYF
TRBD1,TRBJ2-7,TRBV5-6,NA,TGTGCCAGCAGCTTTGGGACAGGGGACGAGCAGTACTTC,CASSFGTGDEQYF
NA,TRBJ1-1,TRBV6-5,NA,TGTGCCAGCAGCCGTCTCGGGGGGGCCACTGAAGCTTTCTTT,CASSRLGGATEAFF
NA,TRBJ1-5,TRBV28,NA,TGTGCCAGCAGTGGCGGGGCAGGGATCGATAGCAATCAGCCCCAGCATTTT,CASSGGAGIDSNQPQHF
TRBD2,TRBJ2-7,TRBV19,NA,TGTGCCAGTAGTCCTCTAGCGGAGATCTACGAGCAGTACTTC,CASSPLAEIYEQYF
NA,TRBJ2-5,TRBV7-9,NA,TGTGCCAGCAGCTTAAACCGGCAAGAGACCCAGTACTTC,CASSLNRQETQYF
TRBD2,TRBJ2-1,TRBV7-3,NA,TGTGCCAGCAGCTCCGGTAGCGGGAGTCTGAATGAGCAGTTCTTC,CASSSGSGSLNEQFF
TRBD1,TRBJ1-5,TRBV30,NA,TGTGCCTGGAGCCTGACAGGGTGGGGTCAGCCCCAGCATTTT,CAWSLTGWGQPQHF
NA,TRBJ1-2,TRBV4-1,few,TGCGCCAGCAGCCAAGGGGGAGTGGATGGCTACACCTTC,CASSQGGVDGYTF
TRBD2,TRBJ2-2,TRBV6-6,NA,TGTGCCAGCAATACGGGAGGGGGGACCGGGGAGCTGTTTTTT,CASNTGGGTGELFF
NA,TRBJ2-7,TRBV5-1,NA,TGCGCCAGCAGAGGGCAGGGGATCAACGAGCAGTACTTC,CASRGQGINEQYF
TRBD2,TRBJ2-3,TRBV18,NA,TGTGCCAGCTCACTAGCGGGAGGGCGCACAGATACGCAGTATTTT,CASSLAGGRTDTQYF
NA,TRBJ2-3,TRBV5-1,NA,TGCGCCAGCAGCCCACTACGAGGGATTAACACAGATACGCAGTATTTT,CASSPLRGINTDTQYF
TRBD1,TRBJ2-1,TRBV5-1,NA,TGCGCCAGCAGCTTGGGAGGATGGGACAGCTCTTCGTTCTTC,CASSLGGWDSSSFF
NA,TRBJ1-2,TRBV28,NA,TGTGCCAGCAGGGGCCCACCGGCGAATGGCTACACCTTC,CASRGPPANGYTF
NA,TRBJ2-5,TRBV6-5,NA,TGTGCCAGCAGTTATGCCGGGGGGCCAAAGACCCAGTACTTC,CASSYAGGPKTQYF
TRBD1,TRBJ1-1,TRBV7-8,NA,TGTGCCAGCAGCAAGAACAGGGGCCCGAACACTGAAGCTTTCTTT,CASSKNRGPNTEAFF
NA,TRBJ2-1,TRBV6-4,NA,TGTGCCAGCAGTGACTCGAGTCGGAGCTCCTACAATGAGCAGTTCTTC,CASSDSSRSSYNEQFF
TRBD2,TRBJ2-7,TRBV25-1,NA,TGTGCCAGCAGTGAATGGGGAGGGAGGGATTACGAGCAGTACTTC,CASSEWGGRDYEQYF
NA,TRBJ2-7,TRBV7-9,NA,TGTGCCAGCAGCGGGGGGATCGGCTACGAGCAGTACTTC,CASSGGIGYEQYF
TRBD2,TRBJ2-5,TRBV7-2,NA,TGTGCCAGCAGCCCGGTAGCGGGGGGTGAGACCCAGTACTTC,CASSPVAGGETQYF
TRBD1,TRBJ1-5,TRBV9,NA,TGTGCCAGCAGCACAGGGACAGGCCGACAGCCCCAGCATTTT,CASSTGTGRQPQHF
NA,TRBJ1-1,TRBV5-1,NA,TGCGCCAGCAGCCCGGTCCCGGGAACCCACACTGAAGCTTTCTTT,CASSPVPGTHTEAFF
NA,TRBJ1-6,TRBV14,NA,TGTGCCAGCAGCCAGGACAGTGCCGAACCCCTCCACTTT,CASSQDSAEPLHF